Here is one T cell receptor (beta chain) with its context. Only in-frame clones appear in the TCRdb table, and some are missing; sequencing was by immunoSEQ multiplex PCR. The sample includes under 95,000 clones, over 90% of them seen just once. Trimming shortened V by 3 bases and J by 0 bases, and 18 bases separated the two germline ends. Germline CDR1 reads LNHDA; CDR2 reads SQIVND (reference sequence). The CDR3 is made up of 18 amino acids. This sample stems from a study of technical replicates of blood from several donors. Sequenced sample: T cells isolated from PBMCs. V usage is TRBV19 and J usage is TRBJ1-3; weak D call: TRBD1 (5 bases). The receptor comes from a human donor in good health. DNA of the CDR3: TGTGCCAGTAGTATTTATAGGACATCCCACCGCTCTGGAAACACCATATATTTT. Translating gives CASSIYRTSHRSGNTIYF.